Listed below are T cell receptor beta chains from one sample, sequenced in a study of T cells in Graves' hyperthyroidism and ophthalmopathy. From the multiplex PCR reads, TCRdb called clonotypes with MiXCR, one entry per CDR3 protein. The top ten hold 2.5% to 4% of the sample, which has some 650,000 distinct CDR3 sequences, about a sixth seen once. Specimen: blood. All receptors derive from a woman aged 40 to 49 with Graves' ophthalmopathy. CDR3s include the opening cysteine and the closing phenylalanine or tryptophan. D genes are given only for firm matches. The size field is filled for only some rows; it gives once, few, many or a size class.

TRBJ2-5	-	many	TRBV3-1	CASSQIRETQYF	TGTGCCAGCAGCCAAATTCGGGAGACCCAGTACTTC
TRBJ2-1	TRBD2	many	TRBV18	CASSLGTSGSDEQFF	TGTGCCAGCTCACTCGGGACTAGCGGGAGCGATGAGCAGTTCTTC
TRBJ1-5	-	-	TRBV27	CARNSLRGEIWNQPQHF	TGTGCCAGAAACTCCCTGAGGGGGGAGATATGGAATCAGCCCCAGCATTTT
TRBJ1-4	TRBD1	many	TRBV5-1	CASRPDRGSTNEKLFF	TGCGCCAGCAGGCCTGACAGGGGGTCAACTAATGAAAAACTGTTTTTT
TRBJ2-2	TRBD2	-	TRBV5-6	CASSKTSGRSTGELFF	TGTGCCAGCAGCAAGACTAGCGGGAGGAGCACCGGGGAGCTGTTTTTT
TRBJ2-5	TRBD2	-	TRBV6-1	CASSPSGEGATQYF	TGTGCCAGCAGCCCTAGCGGGGAGGGGGCGACCCAGTACTTC
TRBJ1-6	-	few	TRBV4-1	CASSQDEGQMHSPLHF	TGCGCCAGCAGCCAAGATGAAGGACAGATGCATTCACCCCTCCACTTT
TRBJ2-1	-	few	TRBV9	CASSVLGGSYNEQFF	TGTGCCAGCAGCGTATTGGGCGGCTCCTACAATGAGCAGTTCTTC
TRBJ1-6	TRBD1	-	TRBV24-1	CATSGSGTGTVSPLHF	TGTGCCACCAGTGGAAGTGGGACAGGGACGGTTTCACCCCTCCACTTT
TRBJ1-2	TRBD1	-	TRBV7-2	CANSHTPIGQGKGYTF	TGTGCCAACAGCCACACCCCTATCGGACAGGGAAAGGGCTACACCTTC
TRBJ2-3	-	few	TRBV9	CASSVGGGGWSTDTQYF	TGTGCCAGCAGCGTAGGAGGTGGGGGATGGAGCACAGATACGCAGTATTTT
TRBJ2-1	-	-	TRBV20-1	CSAREYGTDGEQFF	TGCAGTGCTAGAGAGTACGGGACCGATGGGGAGCAGTTCTTC
TRBJ2-2	-	-	TRBV11-2	CASSYPGSAGELFF	TGTGCCAGCAGTTATCCAGGGAGCGCCGGGGAGCTGTTTTTT
TRBJ2-2	TRBD2	many	TRBV2	CASKGREGTGELFF	TGTGCCAGCAAAGGCAGGGAGGGGACCGGGGAGCTGTTTTTT
TRBJ1-5	TRBD1	many	TRBV7-9	CASSLGSNRGRKQPQHF	TGTGCCAGCAGCTTAGGGTCTAACAGGGGGAGGAAGCAGCCCCAGCATTTT
TRBJ1-2	-	-	TRBV14	CASSHTGGYGYTF	TGTGCCAGCAGCCATACAGGAGGCTATGGCTACACCTTC
TRBJ1-3	-	few	TRBV18	CASSPNPEISGNTIYF	TGTGCCAGCTCACCAAACCCGGAGATCTCTGGAAACACCATATATTTT
TRBJ2-5	-	few	TRBV6-5	CASSGSSGFGETQYF	TGTGCCAGCAGTGGTTCATCAGGGTTTGGAGAGACCCAGTACTTC
TRBJ1-5	-	few	TRBV2	CASAGQSSNQPQHF	TGTGCCAGCGCTGGACAGTCTAGCAATCAGCCCCAGCATTTT
TRBJ2-7	-	-	TRBV18	CASSPSRGRSYEQYF	TGTGCCAGCTCACCATCCAGGGGCCGTTCCTACGAGCAGTACTTC
TRBJ2-7	-	many	TRBV28	CASSLGGGTSYEQYF	TGTGCCAGCAGTTTGGGGGGGGGCACCTCCTACGAGCAGTACTTC
TRBJ1-2	-	few	TRBV18	CASSLTDPGTLTFYGYTF	TGTGCCAGCTCGCTCACCGACCCAGGGACACTCACCTTCTATGGCTACACCTTC
TRBJ2-5	TRBD1	many	TRBV12-3/TRBV12-4	CASSLGTGGGETQYF	TGTGCCAGCAGCCTCGGGACAGGGGGTGGGGAGACCCAGTACTTC
TRBJ2-1	-	few	TRBV14	CASSQNWLASRDNEQFF	TGTGCCAGCAGCCAAAATTGGTTGGCTAGTCGAGACAATGAGCAGTTCTTC
TRBJ2-3	-	-	TRBV29-1	CSAKSEANTQYF	TGCAGCGCAAAATCCGAGGCAAATACGCAGTATTTT
TRBJ1-6	-	few	TRBV6-1	CASSEVRAPSPLHF	TGTGCCAGCAGTGAAGTCAGGGCCCCTTCACCCCTCCACTTT
TRBJ2-2	-	few	TRBV7-9	CASSLSGPRELFF	TGTGCCAGCAGCTTATCGGGACCCCGGGAGCTGTTTTTT
TRBJ1-1	-	many	TRBV3-1	CASSHLTGSAEAFF	TGTGCCAGCAGCCACCTTACAGGGTCCGCTGAAGCTTTCTTT
TRBJ2-1	-	many	TRBV20-1	CSAPTRHNEQFF	TGCAGTGCCCCGACTAGACACAATGAGCAGTTCTTC
TRBJ1-1	-	-	TRBV4-1	CASSQGEGWNTEAFF	TGCGCCAGCAGCCAAGGGGAGGGGTGGAACACTGAAGCTTTCTTT
TRBJ2-7	-	-	TRBV12-3/TRBV12-4	CASSLAWSYEQYF	TGTGCCAGCAGTTTAGCGTGGTCCTACGAGCAGTACTTC
TRBJ1-4	TRBD1	-	TRBV5-1	CASRRTGGFGEKLFF	TGCGCCAGCAGACGGACAGGGGGCTTTGGAGAAAAACTGTTTTTT
TRBJ2-5	-	few	TRBV5-1	CASSFDIARETQYF	TGCGCCAGCAGCTTTGACATCGCCCGGGAGACCCAGTACTTC
TRBJ2-5	-	many	TRBV20-1	CSAGRDPQETQYF	TGCAGTGCTGGTCGGGACCCCCAAGAGACCCAGTACTTC
TRBJ1-2	-	many	TRBV12-3/TRBV12-4	CASSLRPEIYGYTF	TGTGCCAGCAGTTTACGGCCAGAGATCTATGGCTACACCTTC
TRBJ1-3	TRBD1	-	TRBV2	CASRAGTGFPGNTIYF	TGTGCCAGCAGGGCCGGGACAGGGTTCCCTGGAAACACCATATATTTT
TRBJ2-1	-	-	TRBV19	CASSIEPRGEQFF	TGTGCCAGTAGTATTGAGCCTCGGGGTGAGCAGTTCTTC
TRBJ1-3	-	many	TRBV7-2	CASSSTISGNTIYF	TGTGCCAGCAGCTCGACCATCTCTGGAAACACCATATATTTT
TRBJ2-1	TRBD2	-	TRBV6-2/TRBV6-3	CASSYYGGGRAGYNEQFF	TGTGCCAGCAGTTACTACGGGGGCGGGAGGGCCGGCTACAATGAGCAGTTCTTC
TRBJ2-1	-	many	TRBV28	CASSPHVLHPYNEQFF	TGTGCCAGCAGTCCCCATGTCTTGCATCCCTACAATGAGCAGTTCTTC
TRBJ2-7	-	few	TRBV6-2/TRBV6-3	CASSSQTGQYF	TGTGCCAGCAGTTCTCAAACAGGGCAGTACTTC
TRBJ1-1	-	few	TRBV29-1	CSVLILGREIEAFF	TGCAGCGTTCTGATTCTGGGACGAGAGATTGAAGCTTTCTTT
TRBJ2-3	TRBD2	many	TRBV3-1	CASSRGLAGEDTQYF	TGTGCCAGCAGCCGCGGACTAGCGGGAGAAGATACGCAGTATTTT
TRBJ2-1	-	few	TRBV9	CASSDGRSSYNEQFF	TGTGCCAGCAGCGACGGACGCAGCTCCTACAATGAGCAGTTCTTC
TRBJ2-7	-	many	TRBV11-2	CATGQSTYEQYF	TGTGCCACAGGACAGTCAACCTACGAGCAGTACTTC
TRBJ1-1	-	many	TRBV20-1	CSASISGSQSTEAFF	TGCAGTGCTAGTATATCCGGGAGCCAGAGCACTGAAGCTTTCTTT
TRBJ2-7	TRBD2	-	TRBV14	CASSQDTERTSGREEQYF	TGTGCCAGCAGCCAAGATACGGAGAGGACTAGCGGGAGGGAAGAGCAGTACTTC
TRBJ2-3	-	many	TRBV7-8	CASIPRWADTDTQYF	TGTGCCAGCATTCCCCGGTGGGCGGACACAGATACGCAGTATTTT
TRBJ2-1	-	-	TRBV28	CASRRTRDYNEQFF	TGTGCCAGCAGGAGGACACGAGATTACAATGAGCAGTTCTTC
TRBJ2-2	-	many	TRBV20-1	CSARDTLGRGGELFF	TGCAGTGCTAGAGATACGCTAGGCAGGGGCGGGGAGCTGTTTTTT
TRBJ2-4	TRBD1	many	TRBV2	CASSDGTGQRNIQYF	TGTGCCAGCAGTGATGGGACAGGTCAGCGGAACATTCAGTACTTC
TRBJ2-7	-	many	TRBV11-2	CASSLLAPTYEQYF	TGTGCCAGCAGCTTACTAGCGCCCACCTACGAGCAGTACTTC
TRBJ2-4	-	few	TRBV15	CATSSEGAAKNIQYF	TGTGCCACCAGCAGTGAAGGGGCAGCCAAAAACATTCAGTACTTC
TRBJ2-1	-	few	TRBV7-9	CASSPIGGGGNNEQFF	TGTGCCAGCAGCCCTATCGGGGGTGGGGGAAACAATGAGCAGTTCTTC
TRBJ2-1	TRBD2	few	TRBV4-1	CASSPSGAVVESSYNEQFF	TGCGCCAGCAGCCCTAGCGGAGCGGTCGTAGAGTCCTCCTACAATGAGCAGTTCTTC
TRBJ2-3	-	few	TRBV9	CASSVEGGLTDTQYF	TGTGCCAGCAGCGTAGAGGGCGGCCTCACAGATACGCAGTATTTT
TRBJ1-1	-	-	TRBV6-2/TRBV6-3	CASSYGGGNTEASF	TGTGCCAGCAGTTACGGGGGGGGTAACACTGAAGCTTCCTTT
TRBJ2-7	-	few	TRBV7-2	CASSLVREYEQYF	TGTGCCAGCAGCTTAGTTCGAGAGTACGAGCAGTACTTC
TRBJ1-2	-	few	TRBV30	CAWTSGPGDYGYTF	TGTGCCTGGACCTCGGGACCCGGGGACTATGGCTACACCTTC